This T cell receptor beta chain comes out of a study of blood T cell repertoires in COVID-19. After removal of 4 bases from V and 7 bases from J, the junction contained 13 bases not matched to a gene. The CDR3 loop spans 16 amino acids. From germline, CDR1 is SNHLY and CDR2 FYNNEI. The participants were between roughly 18 and 89 years old and came from some 25 US areas. The assay was immunoSEQ multiplex PCR, and TCRdb's table has in-frame clones only and misses some. The sample holds roughly 200,000 clones, roughly 88% seen once. Sequenced material: PBMCs or T cells enriched from blood (not recorded which). The rearrangement joins TRBV2 to TRBJ1-2; TRBD1 agrees at 9 bases. This clonotype originated in a man aged 40-50 years with acute COVID-19. In DNA, the CDR3 is TGTGCCAGCAGTGCGGAAGGGACAGGGCCACTGGGTGGCTACACCTTC. Translation: CASSAEGTGPLGGYTF.